This TCR beta chain was captured by sequencing in a study of T cells after posttransplantation cyclophosphamide. V was trimmed by 8 bases and J by 7 bases, leaving 18 bases between them. The CDR3 totals 14 residues. Germline V gives CDR1 MNHEY, CDR2 SMNVEV (reference sequence). The naive gate required viable CD3+CD4+ or CD3+CD8+ cells with CCR7+CD45RA+CD45RO-CD95-CD27+CD28+ phenotype. Method: immunoSEQ multiplex PCR; TCRdb's copy keeps in-frame clones and lacks some. The sample has roughly 30,000 clones; 90% to 95% are singletons. In regard to this clone: Its target is not known.

General study points: After PTCy, TRB diversity resembled that of CNI/methotrexate controls. Later post-transplant blood repertoires were often dominated by donor CD8+ memory clones.

The TCR was taken from a woman aged 55-69 years in good health, CMV-negative, and a related stem cell transplant donor. Sequencing was performed on naive CD4+ T cells sorted from PBMCs. The J gene is TRBJ1-5, the V gene TRBV27; D is perhaps TRBD1 (6 bases). The CDR3 sequence: CASSWGGRGQPQHF. The CDR3 bases are TGTGCCAGCTCATGGGGGGGGCGCGGGCAGCCCCAGCATTTT.